This is a list of T cell receptor beta chains from one sample in a study of blood T cell repertoires in COVID-19. Generated by immunoSEQ multiplex PCR, the TCRdb table keeps only in-frame clones and is missing some. This sample has 200,000 or so clones; 80% to 85% occur once, and the top ten carry 3%. The sample taken for sequencing was peripheral blood. These receptors were taken from a woman in her 30s who had recovered from COVID-19. The CDR3 runs from the conserved cysteine through the conserved F or W. A D gene is named only where the DNA matches it firmly.

CDR3 length	D gene	V gene	J gene	CDR3 protein	CDR3 DNA
18	TRBD2	TRBV7-9	TRBJ2-3	CASSLARLAGVMTDTQYF	TGTGCCAGCAGCTTAGCCAGACTAGCGGGAGTGATGACAGATACGCAGTATTTT
14	.	TRBV6-5	TRBJ1-1	CASSPTWTGTEAFF	TGTGCCAGCAGCCCGACATGGACTGGCACTGAAGCTTTCTTT
14	.	TRBV5-1	TRBJ2-7	CASSSGTSSYEQYF	TGCGCCAGCAGCTCAGGGACTTCCTCCTACGAGCAGTACTTC
14	.	TRBV7-2	TRBJ1-1	CASSLLQGRTEAFF	TGTGCCAGCAGCTTACTACAGGGACGCACTGAAGCTTTCTTT
14	.	TRBV5-8	TRBJ2-2	CASSLVRVTGELFF	TGTGCCAGCAGCTTGGTCAGGGTCACCGGGGAGCTGTTTTTT
14	TRBD2	TRBV19	TRBJ2-5	CASSNGRAGETQYF	TGTGCCAGTAGTAACGGGAGGGCCGGAGAGACCCAGTACTTC
13	.	TRBV6-5	TRBJ2-7	CASSYDRGYEQYF	TGTGCCAGCAGTTACGATCGGGGGTACGAGCAGTACTTC
14	.	TRBV25-1	TRBJ2-1	CASSPGGSWNEQFF	TGTGCCAGCAGCCCTGGGGGCTCTTGGAATGAGCAGTTCTTC
13	TRBD1	TRBV7-3	TRBJ2-2	CASSRNAGQGLFF	TGTGCCAGCAGCCGGAACGCGGGACAGGGGCTGTTTTTT
15	TRBD1	TRBV9	TRBJ1-5	CASSVGQGGNQPQHF	TGTGCCAGCAGCGTAGGACAGGGCGGCAATCAGCCCCAGCATTTT
11	.	TRBV30	TRBJ2-7	CAWSLQYEQYF	TGTGCCTGGAGTCTTCAGTACGAGCAGTACTTC
13	.	TRBV30	TRBJ1-4	CAWTGGRYEKLFF	TGTGCCTGGACCGGGGGGCGGTACGAAAAACTGTTTTTT
10	.	TRBV30	TRBJ1-1	CAWRGLGAFF	TGTGCCTGGAGGGGGCTAGGGGCTTTCTTT
12	TRBD1	TRBV29-1	TRBJ1-1	CSSSTGRTEAFF	TGCAGCTCCTCGACAGGGAGGACTGAAGCTTTCTTT
15	.	TRBV28	TRBJ1-3	CASYSDSSSGNTIYF	TGTGCCAGCTACTCGGACTCCTCCTCTGGAAACACCATATATTTT
18	.	TRBV4-1	TRBJ2-1	CASSQDIVGGGAYNEQFF	TGCGCCAGCAGCCAAGATATTGTAGGGGGGGGTGCGTACAATGAGCAGTTCTTC
14	.	TRBV6-7	TRBJ2-7	CASTNGRDSYEQYF	TGTGCCAGCACTAACGGACGGGATTCCTACGAGCAGTACTTC
15	.	TRBV2	TRBJ2-1	CARSRGGSSYNEQFF	TGTGCCAGAAGCAGAGGCGGCAGCTCCTACAATGAGCAGTTCTTC
13	.	TRBV7-3	TRBJ1-5	CASSSGSGQPQHF	TGTGCCAGCAGCTCTGGGAGTGGCCAGCCCCAGCATTTT
16	.	TRBV18	TRBJ1-4	CASSPFPPGDNEKLFF	TGTGCCAGCTCACCGTTCCCCCCGGGGGATAATGAAAAACTGTTTTTT
13	.	TRBV18	TRBJ2-5	CASSPPARKTQYF	TGTGCCAGCTCACCACCGGCGAGGAAGACCCAGTACTTC
18	TRBD2	TRBV19	TRBJ2-1	CASSIVAGGPQRYSEQFF	TGTGCCAGTAGTATCGTAGCGGGAGGGCCTCAAAGGTATAGTGAGCAGTTCTTC
12	.	TRBV11-2	TRBJ2-6	CASCLGANVLTF	TGTGCCAGCTGTCTTGGGGCCAACGTCCTGACTTTC
15	TRBD1	TRBV9	TRBJ2-7	CASSSRTGLSYEQYF	TGTGCCAGCAGCTCCCGGACAGGGTTATCCTACGAGCAGTACTTC
14	.	TRBV11-2	TRBJ2-2	CASSVIQGSGELFF	TGTGCCAGCAGCGTAATCCAGGGATCCGGGGAGCTGTTTTTT
15	TRBD1	TRBV19	TRBJ1-5	CASRWGTGTNQPQHF	TGTGCCAGTCGGTGGGGGACAGGGACAAATCAGCCCCAGCATTTT
17	TRBD2	TRBV18	TRBJ2-1	CASSPPEARTSTGEQFF	TGTGCCAGCTCACCACCGGAGGCTAGGACTAGCACCGGTGAGCAGTTCTTC
15	TRBD1	TRBV7-9	TRBJ1-4	CASSAGGTGNEKLFF	TGTGCCAGCAGCGCTGGGGGGACAGGGAATGAAAAACTGTTTTTT